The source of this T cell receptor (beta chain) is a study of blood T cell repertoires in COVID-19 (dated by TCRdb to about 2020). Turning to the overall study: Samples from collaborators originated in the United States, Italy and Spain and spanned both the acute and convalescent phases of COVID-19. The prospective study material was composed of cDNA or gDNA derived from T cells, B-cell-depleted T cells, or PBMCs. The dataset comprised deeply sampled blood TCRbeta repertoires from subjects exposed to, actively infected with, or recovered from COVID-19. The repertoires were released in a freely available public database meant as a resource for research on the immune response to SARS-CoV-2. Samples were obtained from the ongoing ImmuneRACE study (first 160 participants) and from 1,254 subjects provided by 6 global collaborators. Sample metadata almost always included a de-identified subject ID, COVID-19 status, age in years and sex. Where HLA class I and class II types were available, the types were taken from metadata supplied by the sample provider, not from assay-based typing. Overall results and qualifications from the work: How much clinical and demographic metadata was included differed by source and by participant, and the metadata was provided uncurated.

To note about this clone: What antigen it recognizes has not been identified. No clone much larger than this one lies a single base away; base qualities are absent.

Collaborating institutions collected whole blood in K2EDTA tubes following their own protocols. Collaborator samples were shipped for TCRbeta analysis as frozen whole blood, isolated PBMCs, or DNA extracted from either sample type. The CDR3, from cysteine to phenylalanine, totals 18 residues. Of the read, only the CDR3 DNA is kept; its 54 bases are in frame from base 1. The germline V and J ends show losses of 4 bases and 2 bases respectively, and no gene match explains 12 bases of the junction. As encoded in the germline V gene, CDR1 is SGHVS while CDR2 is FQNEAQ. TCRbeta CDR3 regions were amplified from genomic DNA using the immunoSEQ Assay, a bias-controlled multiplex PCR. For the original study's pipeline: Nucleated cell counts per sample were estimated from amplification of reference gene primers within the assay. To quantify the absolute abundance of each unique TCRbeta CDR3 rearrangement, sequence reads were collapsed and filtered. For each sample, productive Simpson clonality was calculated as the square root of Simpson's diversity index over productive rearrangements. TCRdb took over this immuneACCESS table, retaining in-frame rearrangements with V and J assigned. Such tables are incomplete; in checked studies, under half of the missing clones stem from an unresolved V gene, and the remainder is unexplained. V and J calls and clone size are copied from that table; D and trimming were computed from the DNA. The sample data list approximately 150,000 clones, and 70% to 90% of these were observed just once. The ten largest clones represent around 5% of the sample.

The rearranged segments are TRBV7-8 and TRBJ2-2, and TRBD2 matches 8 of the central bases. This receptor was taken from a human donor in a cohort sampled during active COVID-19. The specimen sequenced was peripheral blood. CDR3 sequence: CASSSRAGGLDNTGELFF. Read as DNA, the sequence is TGTGCCAGCAGCTCACGGGCGGGAGGCCTCGACAACACCGGGGAGCTGTTTTTT. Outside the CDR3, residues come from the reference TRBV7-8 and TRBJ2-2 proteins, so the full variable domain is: GAGVSQSPRYKVAKRGQDVALRCDPISGHVSLFWYQQALGQGPEFLTYFQNEAQLDKSGLPSDRFFAERPEGSVSTLKIQRTQQEDSAVYLCASSSRAGGLDNTGELFFGEGSRLTVL.